This entry is about one T cell receptor (beta chain). Its specific antigen is unknown. Qualities for individual bases were not recorded, and no much larger clone is one base off. Library prep was done by the immunoSEQ multiplex PCR assay. The table was pulled from immuneACCESS by TCRdb, which kept in-frame rearrangements only. Such tables lose some clones; where checked, under half of the loss comes from unresolved V genes, and the rest has no known cause. The sample contains over 85,000 clones, around 94% of them found a single time. The ten most abundant clones make up approximately 0.25% of the sample. The data are from a study of technical replicates of blood from a few donors (dated by TCRdb to about 2017). For CDR1 and CDR2, the germline V gene lists SNHLY and FYNNEI. Including cysteine and phenylalanine, the CDR3 has 12 amino acids. CDR3 DNA is the only sequence kept; it has 36 bases, read in frame from the first base. Trimming removed 4 bases from V and 0 bases from J, leaving 4 bases between the germline ends.

This receptor was identified in a human donor in good health. The specimen sequenced was T cells isolated from PBMCs. In this chain, TRBV2 is recombined with TRBJ2-7; no confident D gene assignment can be made. CDR3 protein: CASSGGSYEQYF. The DNA reads as follows: TGTGCCAGCAGTGGAGGCTCCTACGAGCAGTACTTC.